This is a list of T cell receptor beta chains from one sample in a study of blood T cell repertoires in COVID-19. TCRdb keeps only in-frame clones here, not all; method: immunoSEQ multiplex PCR. This table has some 200,000 clones, roughly nine tenths appearing once. The source material was PBMCs or T cells enriched from blood (not recorded which). The receptors were gathered from a woman aged 45-65 years in a cohort exposed to, infected with or recovered from COVID-19 (not recorded which). Both conserved end residues are part of each CDR3. The order of the fields is CDR3 protein, CDR3 DNA, J gene, V gene, clone size, D gene. The D gene is left open where the match is weak. Not every row has a clone size; where given, it reads once, few, many or a size class.

CDR3aa: CASSGQGSYEQYF
CDR3nt: TGCGCCAGCAGCGGGCAGGGCTCCTACGAGCAGTACTTC
j_gene: TRBJ2-7
v_gene: TRBV5-1
abundance: NA
d_gene: NA

CDR3aa: CASSLGRVSGVINEQFF
CDR3nt: TGTGCCAGCAGCTTAGGCCGGGTTAGCGGGGTAATAAATGAGCAGTTCTTC
j_gene: TRBJ2-1
v_gene: TRBV13
abundance: NA
d_gene: TRBD2

CDR3aa: CASSPLAGGLLDTQYF
CDR3nt: TGTGCCAGCTCACCACTAGCGGGGGGGCTACTAGATACGCAGTATTTT
j_gene: TRBJ2-3
v_gene: TRBV18
abundance: NA
d_gene: TRBD2

CDR3aa: CASSPILAGGEYQETQYF
CDR3nt: TGTGCCAGTAGTCCAATACTAGCGGGGGGCGAGTACCAAGAGACCCAGTACTTC
j_gene: TRBJ2-5
v_gene: TRBV19
abundance: NA
d_gene: TRBD2

CDR3aa: CASSLATSGVDTQYF
CDR3nt: TGTGCCAGCAGCTTGGCCACGTCCGGAGTAGATACGCAGTATTTT
j_gene: TRBJ2-3
v_gene: TRBV5-4
abundance: NA
d_gene: NA

CDR3aa: CATSVAGRETQYF
CDR3nt: TGTGCCACCAGTGTGGCAGGGAGGGAGACCCAGTACTTC
j_gene: TRBJ2-5
v_gene: TRBV24-1
abundance: NA
d_gene: NA

CDR3aa: CASSLAPGGTGELFF
CDR3nt: TGTGCCAGCAGCTTAGCGCCAGGGGGAACCGGGGAGCTGTTTTTT
j_gene: TRBJ2-2
v_gene: TRBV7-2
abundance: NA
d_gene: TRBD1

CDR3aa: CAWGATGYYNSPLHF
CDR3nt: TGTGCCTGGGGGGCGACAGGGTACTATAATTCACCCCTCCACTTT
j_gene: TRBJ1-6
v_gene: TRBV30
abundance: NA
d_gene: TRBD1

CDR3aa: CASSPDTYRGEQYF
CDR3nt: TGTGCCAGCAGCCCGGATACTTACAGGGGCGAGCAGTACTTC
j_gene: TRBJ2-7
v_gene: TRBV5-5
abundance: once
d_gene: TRBD1

CDR3aa: CASSPQGRGYGYTF
CDR3nt: TGTGCCAGCAGCCCACAGGGAAGGGGCTATGGCTACACCTTC
j_gene: TRBJ1-2
v_gene: TRBV7-3
abundance: NA
d_gene: NA

CDR3aa: CASSYSPGSGNTIYF
CDR3nt: TGTGCCAGCAGTTACTCGCCGGGATCCGGAAACACCATATATTTT
j_gene: TRBJ1-3
v_gene: TRBV6-5
abundance: NA
d_gene: NA

CDR3aa: CASGYSESPSTDTQYF
CDR3nt: TGTGCTAGTGGTTATTCGGAGAGCCCTAGCACAGATACGCAGTATTTT
j_gene: TRBJ2-3
v_gene: TRBV12-5
abundance: NA
d_gene: NA

CDR3aa: CASSVTGTPNTGELFF
CDR3nt: TGTGCCAGCAGCGTTACAGGGACCCCGAACACCGGGGAGCTGTTTTTT
j_gene: TRBJ2-2
v_gene: TRBV9
abundance: NA
d_gene: NA

CDR3aa: CASKTGPNSPLHF
CDR3nt: TGTGCCAGCAAGACAGGGCCGAATTCACCCCTCCACTTT
j_gene: TRBJ1-6
v_gene: TRBV2
abundance: NA
d_gene: TRBD1

CDR3aa: CASSQDFGGAGGYTF
CDR3nt: TGCGCCAGCAGCCAAGATTTCGGAGGCGCGGGCGGCTACACCTTC
j_gene: TRBJ1-2
v_gene: TRBV4-3
abundance: NA
d_gene: NA

CDR3aa: CASSYRPTGSYGYTF
CDR3nt: TGTGCCAGCAGTTACCGTCCGACGGGTAGCTATGGCTACACCTTC
j_gene: TRBJ1-2
v_gene: TRBV6-5
abundance: NA
d_gene: NA

CDR3aa: CASRSKGGGHEQFF
CDR3nt: TGTGCCAGCAGATCTAAGGGGGGGGGCCATGAGCAGTTCTTC
j_gene: TRBJ2-1
v_gene: TRBV7-2
abundance: NA
d_gene: NA

CDR3aa: CASTIRGQGLAGGYTF
CDR3nt: TGTGCCAGTACCATCCGGGGACAGGGCCTTGCCGGCGGCTACACCTTC
j_gene: TRBJ1-2
v_gene: TRBV19
abundance: NA
d_gene: TRBD1

CDR3aa: CATSREQGRTEAFF
CDR3nt: TGTGCCACCAGCAGGGAGCAGGGAAGGACTGAAGCTTTCTTT
j_gene: TRBJ1-1
v_gene: TRBV15
abundance: once
d_gene: NA

CDR3aa: CASSGGYYNSPLHF
CDR3nt: TGTGCCAGCAGCGGGGGCTACTATAATTCACCCCTCCACTTT
j_gene: TRBJ1-6
v_gene: TRBV5-4
abundance: NA
d_gene: NA

CDR3aa: CAISERQGVNGYTF
CDR3nt: TGTGCCATCAGTGAGCGACAGGGGGTGAATGGCTACACCTTC
j_gene: TRBJ1-2
v_gene: TRBV10-3
abundance: few
d_gene: TRBD1

CDR3aa: CASSLRAQTGELFF
CDR3nt: TGCGCCAGCAGCTTAAGAGCCCAAACCGGGGAGCTGTTTTTT
j_gene: TRBJ2-2
v_gene: TRBV5-1
abundance: NA
d_gene: NA

CDR3aa: CASSLGGYGYTF
CDR3nt: TGTGCCAGCAGCTTGGGCGGGTATGGCTACACCTTC
j_gene: TRBJ1-2
v_gene: TRBV5-6
abundance: NA
d_gene: NA

CDR3aa: CASRRDRVEGEAFF
CDR3nt: TGTGCCAGCAGAAGGGACAGGGTAGAAGGTGAAGCTTTCTTT
j_gene: TRBJ1-1
v_gene: TRBV6-5
abundance: few
d_gene: TRBD1

CDR3aa: CASSQTNTGELFF
CDR3nt: TGTGCCAGTAGCCAGACGAACACCGGGGAGCTGTTTTTT
j_gene: TRBJ2-2
v_gene: TRBV28
abundance: NA
d_gene: NA

CDR3aa: CASSFSGGPYNEQFF
CDR3nt: TGTGCCAGCAGCTTTAGCGGGGGCCCCTACAATGAGCAGTTCTTC
j_gene: TRBJ2-1
v_gene: TRBV7-9
abundance: NA
d_gene: TRBD2

CDR3aa: CASSENSGGDLYGYTF
CDR3nt: TGTGCCAGCAGTGAAAATTCGGGAGGCGACCTGTATGGCTACACCTTC
j_gene: TRBJ1-2
v_gene: TRBV2
abundance: NA
d_gene: NA

CDR3aa: CASSTSGGAPGTQYF
CDR3nt: TGTGCCAGTAGCACTAGCGGGGGCGCTCCGGGTACGCAGTATTTT
j_gene: TRBJ2-3
v_gene: TRBV19
abundance: NA
d_gene: TRBD2

CDR3aa: CASSLWKGVNTEAFF
CDR3nt: TGCGCCAGCAGCTTGTGGAAGGGGGTGAACACTGAAGCTTTCTTT
j_gene: TRBJ1-1
v_gene: TRBV5-1
abundance: NA
d_gene: NA

CDR3aa: CASSVTPGDANYGYTF
CDR3nt: TGTGCCAGCAGCGTAACCCCAGGGGACGCTAACTATGGCTACACCTTC
j_gene: TRBJ1-2
v_gene: TRBV4-2
abundance: few
d_gene: NA

CDR3aa: CATCPDTEAFF
CDR3nt: TGTGCCACTTGCCCAGACACTGAAGCTTTCTTT
j_gene: TRBJ1-1
v_gene: TRBV24-1
abundance: NA
d_gene: NA

CDR3aa: CASRPGLAYEQYF
CDR3nt: TGTGCCAGCAGACCGGGTCTCGCCTACGAGCAGTACTTC
j_gene: TRBJ2-7
v_gene: TRBV6-5
abundance: NA
d_gene: NA

CDR3aa: CASREAGGVLSGYTF
CDR3nt: TGTGCCAGCAGGGAAGCAGGAGGTGTTCTGAGTGGCTACACCTTC
j_gene: TRBJ1-2
v_gene: TRBV6-1
abundance: NA
d_gene: NA

CDR3aa: CASSLDPGGSQPQHF
CDR3nt: TGCGCCAGCAGCTTGGACCCAGGGGGCAGTCAGCCCCAGCATTTT
j_gene: TRBJ1-5
v_gene: TRBV5-1
abundance: NA
d_gene: TRBD1

CDR3aa: CASSSETQYF
CDR3nt: TGTGCCAGTTCGTCCGAGACCCAGTACTTC
j_gene: TRBJ2-5
v_gene: TRBV2
abundance: NA
d_gene: NA

CDR3aa: CASSLGGPHGYTF
CDR3nt: TGTGCCAGCAGCCTCGGGGGTCCTCATGGCTACACCTTC
j_gene: TRBJ1-2
v_gene: TRBV3-1/TRBV3-2
abundance: NA
d_gene: NA

CDR3aa: CASSQGGQMVQYF
CDR3nt: TGTGCCAGCAGCCAAGGTGGACAAATGGTTCAGTACTTC
j_gene: TRBJ2-4
v_gene: TRBV3-1/TRBV3-2
abundance: NA
d_gene: NA

CDR3aa: CAWRTPGVHGYTF
CDR3nt: TGTGCCTGGCGCACCCCAGGGGTCCATGGCTACACCTTC
j_gene: TRBJ1-2
v_gene: TRBV30
abundance: NA
d_gene: NA

CDR3aa: CASSRGYEQYF
CDR3nt: TGTGCCAGCAGCCGAGGATACGAGCAGTACTTC
j_gene: TRBJ2-7
v_gene: TRBV25-1
abundance: NA
d_gene: NA

CDR3aa: CASSYRGGAQDTQYF
CDR3nt: TGTGCCAGCAGTTACAGGGGGGGGGCCCAAGATACGCAGTATTTT
j_gene: TRBJ2-3
v_gene: TRBV6-5
abundance: NA
d_gene: NA

CDR3aa: CASSPRPGQVPGNTIYF
CDR3nt: TGTGCCAGCAGCCCACGTCCGGGACAGGTCCCTGGAAACACCATATATTTT
j_gene: TRBJ1-3
v_gene: TRBV14
abundance: once
d_gene: TRBD1

CDR3aa: CASSFVGGQDTQYF
CDR3nt: TGTGCCAGCAGTTTCGTAGGGGGCCAAGATACGCAGTATTTT
j_gene: TRBJ2-3
v_gene: TRBV6-5
abundance: NA
d_gene: TRBD1

CDR3aa: CASSSARDRFLFF
CDR3nt: TGCGCCAGCAGCAGCGCCCGGGACAGGTTTCTGTTCTTC
j_gene: TRBJ2-1
v_gene: TRBV5-1
abundance: once
d_gene: TRBD1

CDR3aa: CASSVGGNEQFF
CDR3nt: TGTGCCAGCAGCGTGGGCGGGAATGAGCAGTTCTTC
j_gene: TRBJ2-1
v_gene: TRBV11-2
abundance: NA
d_gene: NA

CDR3aa: CASSPDRGRETQYF
CDR3nt: TGTGCCAGCTCACCAGACAGGGGGCGTGAGACCCAGTACTTC
j_gene: TRBJ2-5
v_gene: TRBV18
abundance: once
d_gene: TRBD1

CDR3aa: CASSQRLTRSNEQFF
CDR3nt: TGTGCCAGCAGCCAACGTCTGACTAGGAGCAATGAGCAGTTCTTC
j_gene: TRBJ2-1
v_gene: TRBV14
abundance: NA
d_gene: NA

CDR3aa: CASSPEPHRNTEAFF
CDR3nt: TGTGCCAGCAGCCCCGAGCCCCACCGGAACACTGAAGCTTTCTTT
j_gene: TRBJ1-1
v_gene: TRBV7-2
abundance: NA
d_gene: NA

CDR3aa: CASSYYQTGFHGYTF
CDR3nt: TGTGCCAGCAGTTACTATCAGACAGGATTCCACGGCTACACCTTC
j_gene: TRBJ1-2
v_gene: TRBV6-2/TRBV6-3
abundance: few
d_gene: NA

CDR3aa: CASSLTPGQEAFF
CDR3nt: TGTGCCAGCAGCCTAACGCCGGGACAGGAAGCTTTCTTT
j_gene: TRBJ1-1
v_gene: TRBV9
abundance: NA
d_gene: TRBD1

CDR3aa: CASSLTGNYYNEQFF
CDR3nt: TGTGCCAGCAGCTTAACCGGGAACTACTACAATGAGCAGTTCTTC
j_gene: TRBJ2-1
v_gene: TRBV7-3
abundance: NA
d_gene: NA

CDR3aa: CATSQSQGLGGYTF
CDR3nt: TGTGCCACCAGCCAATCGCAGGGACTCGGCGGCTACACCTTC
j_gene: TRBJ1-2
v_gene: TRBV24-1
abundance: few
d_gene: NA

CDR3aa: CASSLQGTLNTEAFF
CDR3nt: TGTGCCAGCAGCCTCCAAGGGACTTTAAACACTGAAGCTTTCTTT
j_gene: TRBJ1-1
v_gene: TRBV4-2
abundance: NA
d_gene: NA

CDR3aa: CASSSLRQLAGGRNEQFF
CDR3nt: TGTGCCAGCAGCTCTCTGCGCCAACTAGCGGGGGGTCGCAATGAGCAGTTCTTC
j_gene: TRBJ2-1
v_gene: TRBV5-4
abundance: many
d_gene: TRBD2

CDR3aa: CASSPGANTEAFF
CDR3nt: TGTGCCAGCTCACCAGGGGCTAACACTGAAGCTTTCTTT
j_gene: TRBJ1-1
v_gene: TRBV18
abundance: NA
d_gene: NA

CDR3aa: CASSPSSGNTIYF
CDR3nt: TGTGCCAGCAGTCCATCGTCGGGGAACACCATATATTTT
j_gene: TRBJ1-3
v_gene: TRBV12-3/TRBV12-4
abundance: once
d_gene: NA

CDR3aa: CASSGPLGGALGNQPQHF
CDR3nt: TGTGCCAGCAGTGGTCCCTTAGGTGGGGCGTTGGGCAATCAGCCCCAGCATTTT
j_gene: TRBJ1-5
v_gene: TRBV6-1
abundance: NA
d_gene: NA